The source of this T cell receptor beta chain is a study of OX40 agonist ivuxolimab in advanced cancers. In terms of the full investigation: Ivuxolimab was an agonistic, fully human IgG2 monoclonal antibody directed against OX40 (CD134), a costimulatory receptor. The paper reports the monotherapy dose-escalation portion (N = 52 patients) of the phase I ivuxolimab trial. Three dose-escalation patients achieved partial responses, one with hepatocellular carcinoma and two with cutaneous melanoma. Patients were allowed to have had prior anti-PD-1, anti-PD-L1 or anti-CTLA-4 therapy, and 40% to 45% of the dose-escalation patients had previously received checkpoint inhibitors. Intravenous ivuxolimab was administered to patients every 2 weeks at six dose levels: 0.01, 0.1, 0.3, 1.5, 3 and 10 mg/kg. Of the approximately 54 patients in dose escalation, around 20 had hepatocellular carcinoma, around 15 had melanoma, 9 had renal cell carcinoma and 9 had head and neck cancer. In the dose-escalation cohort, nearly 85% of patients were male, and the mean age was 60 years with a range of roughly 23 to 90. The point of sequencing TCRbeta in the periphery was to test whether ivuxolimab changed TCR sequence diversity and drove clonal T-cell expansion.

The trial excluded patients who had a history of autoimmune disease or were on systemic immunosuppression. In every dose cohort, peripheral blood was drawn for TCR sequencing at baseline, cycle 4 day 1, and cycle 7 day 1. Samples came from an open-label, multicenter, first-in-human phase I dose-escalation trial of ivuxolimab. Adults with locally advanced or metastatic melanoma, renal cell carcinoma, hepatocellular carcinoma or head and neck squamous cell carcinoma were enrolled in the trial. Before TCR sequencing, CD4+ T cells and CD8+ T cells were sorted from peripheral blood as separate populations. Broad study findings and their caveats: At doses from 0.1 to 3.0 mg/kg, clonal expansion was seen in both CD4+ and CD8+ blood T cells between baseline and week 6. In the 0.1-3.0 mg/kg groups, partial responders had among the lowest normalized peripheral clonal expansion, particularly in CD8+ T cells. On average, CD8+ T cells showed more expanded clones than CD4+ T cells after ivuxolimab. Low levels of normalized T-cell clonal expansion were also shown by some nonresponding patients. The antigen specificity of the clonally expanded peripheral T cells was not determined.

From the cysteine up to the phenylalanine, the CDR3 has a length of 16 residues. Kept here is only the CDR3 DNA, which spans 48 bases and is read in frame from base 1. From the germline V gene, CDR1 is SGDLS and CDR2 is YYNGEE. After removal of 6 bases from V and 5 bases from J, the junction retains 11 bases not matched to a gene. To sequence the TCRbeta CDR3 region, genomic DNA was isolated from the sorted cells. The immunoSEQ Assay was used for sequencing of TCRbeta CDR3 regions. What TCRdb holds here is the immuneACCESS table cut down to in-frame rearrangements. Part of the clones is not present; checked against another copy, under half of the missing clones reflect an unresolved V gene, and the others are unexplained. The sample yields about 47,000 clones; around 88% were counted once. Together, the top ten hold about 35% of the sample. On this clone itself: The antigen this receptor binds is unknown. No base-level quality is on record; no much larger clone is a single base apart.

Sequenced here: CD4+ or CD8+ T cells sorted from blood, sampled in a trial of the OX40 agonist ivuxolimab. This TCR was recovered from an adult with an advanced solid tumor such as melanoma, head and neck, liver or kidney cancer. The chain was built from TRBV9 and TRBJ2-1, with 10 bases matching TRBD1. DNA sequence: TGTGCCAGCAACAACCGGGGGGACAGGGGAAACAATGAGCAGTTCTTC. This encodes CASNNRGDRGNNEQFF.